Listed below are T cell receptor beta chains from one sample, sequenced in a study of Graves' ophthalmopathy and Graves' hyperthyroidism. Using its own MiXCR run on the multiplex PCR reads, TCRdb lists one record per CDR3 protein. The sample holds about 550,000 distinct CDR3 sequences, under 40% seen once. Sequenced sample: peripheral blood or thyroid tissue (not recorded which). These receptor sequences come from an adult man with Graves' hyperthyroidism. Each CDR3 is given with its conserved first and last residue. Each record gives: J gene, V gene, CDR3 protein.

TRBJ2-1,TRBV14,CASSRRTGGNLGNEQFF
TRBJ1-1,TRBV2,CASSELPGFTEAFF
TRBJ1-4,TRBV10-3,CAISELGHYGEKLFF
TRBJ1-5,TRBV12-3/TRBV12-4,CASRPPTGVGQPQHF
TRBJ2-2,TRBV12-3/TRBV12-4,CASTTGDGELFF
TRBJ2-7,TRBV29-1,CSVEDPAGGAYNEQYF
TRBJ1-1,TRBV11-3,CASSLGTGTKSEAFF
TRBJ1-2,TRBV5-8,CASSLAGGGTYGYTF
TRBJ2-7,TRBV11-2,CASSPTGFSHEQYF
TRBJ2-5,TRBV7-3,CAWSADRSQETQYF
TRBJ2-7,TRBV10-2,CASSRVSYEQYF
TRBJ2-5,TRBV2,CASSLTRTSGRYQETQYF
TRBJ2-7,TRBV2,CASSPGTSGMLNEQYF
TRBJ1-2,TRBV11-2,CASSSDEAYGYTF
TRBJ2-7,TRBV6-6,CASSYYPVGGPSFYEQYF
TRBJ2-7,TRBV6-5,CASMGQGKSYEQYF
TRBJ2-7,TRBV6-6,CASSYGEGTTYEQYF
TRBJ1-5,TRBV4-2,CASSQDSGQGKGGYSNQPQHF
TRBJ1-4,TRBV19,CASSKEWGIGEKLFF
TRBJ2-6,TRBV7-9,CASSLGLLRQGAGANVLTF
TRBJ2-7,TRBV20-1,CSASGALAGAVKQYF
NA,TRBV9,CASSSPGGPNEQFF
TRBJ2-7,TRBV10-3,CAISEALNYGYEQYF
TRBJ1-5,TRBV19,CASSIDRSGTGFNQPQHF
TRBJ1-2,TRBV11-2,CASSFPGGYGYTF
TRBJ2-5,TRBV7-3,CASSLVRAETQYF
TRBJ2-7,TRBV2,CASSEVRTISYEQYF
TRBJ2-3,TRBV12-3/TRBV12-4,CASSPRTVDTQYF
TRBJ1-1,TRBV20-1,CSARASAGLNTEAFF